The 20 T cell receptor beta chains below were found in one sample sequenced in a study of T cell repertoires in cytomegalovirus infection. In TCRdb, the reads were re-called with MiXCR into one record per CDR3 protein. Counted here are 900,000 to 950,000 distinct CDR3 sequences, around 32% occurring once; the ten biggest clones make up 11% to 15%. These receptors lack a known antigen. Sample: cultured CD8+ T cells from PBMCs, taken from culture after CMV antigen stimulation. The receptors come from a human donor in good health (CMV status not recorded). Some clones in this sample may be carry-over from other donors' samples.

The V and J genes are TRBV9 and TRBJ2-3, with TRBD2 matching over 13 bases. Trimming took 2 bases from V and 4 from J; bases not matched to a gene: 13. The CDR3 contains 19 residues. Per germline, CDR1 SGDLS and CDR2 YYNGEE. CDR3 sequence reads: CASSVRGPRTSGGPDTQYF. Written as DNA, the CDR3 is TGTGCCAGCAGCGTCCGAGGCCCTCGGACTAGCGGGGGACCAGATACGCAGTATTTT.

The chain couples TRBV13 to TRBJ2-7, with D hard to call. The CDR3 consists of 13 residues. The V end lost 3 bases, the J end lost 6 bases, and 12 bases lay between the germline ends. From germline, CDR1 is PRHDT and CDR2 FYEKMQ (reference sequence). The CDR3, as DNA: TGTGCCAGCAGCTTTAAGGGCAGAGGCGAGCAGTACGTC. Amino acids: CASSFKGRGEQYV.

Worth noting for this clonotype: A much bigger clone sits one base away, suggesting this may be a read error. The chain employs TRBV7-2 and TRBJ2-7; D possibly matches TRBD1 or TRBD2 (6 bases each). Deletions cut 5 bases from V and 0 bases from J, with 14 bases between. CDR3 length: 15 residues. Germline assignment: CDR1 SGHTA and CDR2 FQGNSA. The CDR3 DNA reads as TGTACCAGCAGCAACCGGGGGACATTCTCCTACGAGCAGTACTTC. Translating it yields CTSSNRGTFSYEQYF.

In this sample, this clonotype turned up a few times. This rearrangement joins TRBV4-1 to TRBJ1-2, with unresolved D. The V end lost 0 bases, the J end lost 4 bases, and 9 bases lay between the germline ends. Germline loops: CDR1 MGHRA, CDR2 YSYEKL. This CDR3 comprises 14 residues. The CDR3, as DNA: TGCGCCAGCAGCCAAGATAAGGGCAGCTATGGCTACACCTTC. This codes for CASSQDKGSYGYTF.

In its sample, this clonotype was seen a few times. J is TRBJ1-2 and V is TRBV6-2 or TRBV6-3, with D hard to call. The CDR3 extends over 14 amino acids. Trimming left V 6 bases short and J 4 bases short, with 15 bases between. Germline CDR1 and CDR2: MNHEY and SVGEGT. CDR3 amino acids: CASSPVGRAYGYTF. The CDR3 DNA sequence: TGTGCCAGCAGCCCCGTTGGACGGGCCTATGGCTACACCTTC.

The chain couples TRBV28 to TRBJ2-7; D may correspond to TRBD1 or TRBD2 (6 bases each). The CDR3 extends over 15 amino acids. Trimming removed 3 bases at V and 0 bases at J, with 12 bases between. Germline-derived CDR1 and CDR2 are MDHEN and SYDVKM. CDR3 sequence: CASSFGGLSSYEQYV. CDR3 nucleotides: TGTGCCAGCAGTTTCGGGGGCCTAAGCTCCTACGAGCAGTACGTC.

This rearrangement joins TRBV7-2 to TRBJ2-2; D is ambiguous. CDR1 and CDR2 from the germline V gene are SGHTA and FQGNSA. This CDR3 has 12 amino acids. The ends were cut back, 10 bases at V and 2 bases at J, with 8 bases in the middle. The CDR3 nucleotides read TGTGCCAACACCCTCAACACCGGGGAGCTGTTTTTT. It specifies CANTLNTGELFF.

This clonotype appeared a few times. The chain joins TRBV11-2 to TRBJ2-2; 9 positions agree with TRBD2. The length of the CDR3 is 17 residues. J gave up 4 bases and V 0 bases, and 6 bases lay outside the gene matches. In germline, CDR1 is SGHAT, CDR2 FQNNGV. The CDR3 DNA reads TGTGCCAGCAGCTTAGAAGCAGCGGGGGGTCCCACCGGGGAGCTGTTTTTT. Protein: CASSLEAAGGPTGELFF.

This chain connects TRBV18 to TRBJ2-7; 11 bases line up with TRBD1. The trim removed 3 bases at V and 0 bases at J, leaving 10 bases unmatched. This CDR3 comprises 18 residues. The germline CDR1 and CDR2 sequences are KGHSH and LQKENI. DNA of the CDR3: TGTGCCAGCTCACCGTGGGACAGGGGGGAAAGGAGCTCCTACGAGCAGTACTTC. Residues: CASSPWDRGERSSYEQYF. Together with reference TRBV18 and TRBJ2-7, the CDR3 gives the full variable domain: NAGVMQNPRHLVRRRGQEARLRCSPMKGHSHVYWYRQLPEEGLKFMVYLQKENIIDESGMPKERFSAEFPKEGPSILRIQQVVRGDSAAYFCASSPWDRGERSSYEQYFGPGTRLTVT.

The rearrangement joins TRBV20-1 to TRBJ2-5, with D unresolved. V lost 3 bases and J lost 5, with 13 bases in between. Germline CDR1 is DFQATT and CDR2 is SNEGSKA (reference sequence). This CDR3 is 13 amino acids long. CDR3 sequence reads: CSARNGLGETQYF. CDR3 in DNA: TGCAGTGCTAGGAACGGGTTGGGGGAGACCCAGTACTTC.

The rearrangement joins TRBV5-4 to TRBJ2-3; no firm D call. The length of the CDR3 is 15 residues. The V end lost 1 base, the J end lost 3 bases, and 12 bases lay between the germline ends. Germline assignment: CDR1 SGHNT and CDR2 YYREEE (reference sequence). CDR3 bases: TGTGCCAGCAGCTTGAACGTAGTGGAGACAGATACGCAGTATTTT. This gives the protein CASSLNVVETDTQYF.

V gene TRBV19 combines with J gene TRBJ1-1, with D unclear. Germline loops: CDR1 LNHDA, CDR2 SQIVND (reference sequence). V gave up 3 bases and J gave up 0 bases, with 11 bases separating them. This CDR3 contains 15 residues. Here the CDR3 DNA reads TGTGCCAGTAGTATCGGAGGACCGATGAACACTGAAGCTTTCTTT. Its protein is CASSIGGPMNTEAFF.

This chain joins TRBV6-5 and TRBJ2-1; D gene unclear. Trimming removed 0 bases from V and 5 bases from J, with 14 bases in between. The CDR3 has 16 amino acids. Germline CDR1 and CDR2: MNHEY and SVGAGI. The CDR3 protein is CASSYSIVPTDNEQFF. The CDR3 coding sequence is TGTGCCAGCAGTTACTCAATAGTCCCTACAGACAATGAGCAGTTCTTC.

In nucleotides, the CDR3 is TGCGCCAGCAGCGAGACTGGGGAGGGAGCTTTCTTT. Residues: CASSETGEGAFF. The J gene is TRBJ1-1, the V gene TRBV4-1; D unclear. The CDR3 consists of 12 residues. Between the trimmed V and J ends, which lost 5 bases and 10 bases, there was a span of 14 bases. Germline CDR1 MGHRA, CDR2 YSYEKL.

V gene TRBV7-6 combines with J gene TRBJ2-7; 7 bases map to TRBD1. V shed 1 base and J 9 bases; nucleotides not matched to a gene: 9. The CDR3 has 14 amino acids. Germline V gene data show CDR1 as SGHVS and CDR2 as FNYEAQ. This chain's CDR3 is CASSLDRGTTGQYF. CDR3 DNA: TGTGCCAGCAGCTTAGACAGGGGTACTACGGGGCAGTACTTC.

J is TRBJ2-7 and V is TRBV29-1, with D possibly being TRBD1 (6 bases). The CDR3 has 13 amino acids. V was clipped by 4 bases and J by 0 bases, with 10 bases between them. Germline V gene lookup returns CDR1 SQVTM and CDR2 ANQGSEA. In nucleotides, the CDR3 is TGCAGCGTTGTCAGGACAGCCTCCTACGAGCAGTACTTC. It codes for CSVVRTASYEQYF.

There are a few counts of this clonotype. The genes are TRBV6-1 and TRBJ2-7, with D unclear. Trimming removed 2 bases at V and 3 bases at J, with 2 bases between. The CDR3 has 11 amino acids. CDR1 is MNHNS, CDR2 SASEGT, per germline. The CDR3 sequence: CASSEHYEQYF. In nucleotides, the CDR3 is TGTGCCAGCAGTGAACACTACGAGCAGTACTTC.

The J gene is TRBJ2-2, the V gene TRBV5-4; 9 bases map to TRBD1. CDR3 size: 15 residues. Germline V gene data show CDR1 as SGHNT and CDR2 as YYREEE (reference sequence). V lost 6 bases to trimming and J lost 5 bases; unmatched junction nucleotides: 8. The CDR3 is CASTSGTGKTGELFF. Here the CDR3 DNA reads TGTGCCAGCACCTCCGGGACAGGGAAGACCGGGGAGCTGTTTTTT.

This chain connects TRBV4-1 to TRBJ2-3, with D unclear. In germline, CDR1 is MGHRA, CDR2 YSYEKL. V dropped 2 bases and J dropped 2 bases, with 11 bases sitting between them. The CDR3 extends over 15 amino acids. CDR3 amino acids: CASSQNVAATDTQYF. CDR3 bases: TGCGCCAGCAGCCAAAACGTCGCGGCCACAGATACGCAGTATTTT.

This clonotype came up many times. The gene calls are TRBV7-8 and TRBJ2-1; tentatively, D is TRBD1 (6 bases). Trimming removed 1 base from V and 8 bases from J, with 12 bases in between. CDR1 is SGHVS, CDR2 FQNEAQ, per germline. This CDR3 has 14 residues. In nucleotides, the CDR3 is TGTGCCAGCAGCTTAGATGCAGGGGTCGATGAGCAGTTCTTC. It translates to CASSLDAGVDEQFF.